This passage covers 20 T cell receptor beta chains from one sample sequenced in a study of T cell repertoires in cytomegalovirus infection (dated by TCRdb to the late 2010s). Sequencing used an Illumina HiSeq 1500. TCRdb trimmed the raw reads at Q25, called clones with MiXCR and kept productive beta chains. Rows matching on CDR3 protein sequence are summarized as one entry with the most common DNA and genes. This sample is represented by some 100,000 distinct CDR3 sequences; 23% of them were singletons. The top ten hold 39% of the sample. The sequenced material came from CD8+ T cells from PBMCs. These receptors all stem from a human donor in good health (CMV status not recorded). Some clones in this sample may be carry-over from other donors' samples.

This clonotype was found many times. The chain joins TRBV28 to TRBJ2-4; TRBD1 might be the D (6 bases). Per the germline V gene, CDR1 is MDHEN and CDR2 is SYDVKM. V was trimmed by 5 bases and J by 0 bases, leaving 17 bases between them. There are 17 residues in the CDR3. For the CDR3, the DNA is TGTGCCAGCAGTATCGGGACACAACTAATAGCCAAAAACATTCAGTACTTC. This gives the protein CASSIGTQLIAKNIQYF.

The table lists this clonotype with many counts. This chain joins TRBV7-8 and TRBJ1-5; D remains unclear. The V gene's germline CDR1 is SGHVS and CDR2 FQNEAQ. The CDR3 covers 15 residues. V dropped 0 bases and J dropped 9 bases, with 15 bases sitting between them. CDR3 region: CASSLAIGVWVPQHF. The CDR3 bases are TGTGCCAGCAGCTTAGCGATCGGGGTATGGGTGCCCCAGCATTTT.

In this sample, this clonotype turned up a few times. This chain uses TRBV7-9 with TRBJ2-5; TRBD1 is a possible D gene (5 bases). Trimming left V 5 bases short and J 7 bases short, with 14 bases between. The CDR3 is 13 residues long. Germline-derived CDR1 and CDR2 are SEHNR and FQNEAQ (reference sequence). This CDR3 reads CASSIPLRVTQYF. The CDR3 bases are TGTGCCAGCAGCATACCCCTCAGGGTGACCCAGTACTTC.

Of note for this clonotype: This may be a read error, as it is one base from a much larger clone. The final CDR3 position lacks the conserved phenylalanine or tryptophan, pointing to a likely read error. The chain employs TRBV7-3 and TRBJ1-1, with D possibly being TRBD1 (5 bases). The germline gives CDR1 SGHTA, CDR2 FQGTGA. This CDR3 is 13 amino acids long. Between the trimmed V and J ends, which lost 5 bases and 2 bases, there was a span of 9 bases. The CDR3 is CASSLDRNTEAFI. DNA of the CDR3: TGTGCCAGCAGCCTCGACAGAAACACTGAAGCTTTCATT.

The V gene is TRBV11-3, the J gene TRBJ1-3; the match to TRBD1 covers 10 bases. Germline-derived CDR1 and CDR2 are SGHNT and YENEEA. The ends lost 8 bases at V and 0 bases at J; junction bases unmatched: 16. The length of the CDR3 is 19 residues. The CDR3 sequence: CASRRFGTGEPSSGNTIYF. CDR3 nucleotide sequence: TGTGCCAGCCGAAGATTCGGGACAGGGGAACCCAGCTCTGGAAACACCATATATTTT.

There are a few counts of this clonotype. V gene TRBV9 combines with J gene TRBJ1-1; TRBD1 might be the D (5 bases). The V end lost 0 bases, the J end lost 8 bases, and 11 bases lay between the germline ends. This CDR3 contains 13 residues. The germline V gene encodes CDR1 SGDLS and CDR2 YYNGEE. The CDR3 loop is CASSVGGTAEAFF. In DNA, the CDR3 is TGTGCCAGCAGCGTAGGTGGGACGGCCGAAGCTTTCTTT.

This clonotype was picked up many times. This rearrangement joins TRBV6-2 or TRBV6-3 to TRBJ2-7; D is unclear. Trimming cost V 2 bases and J 2 bases, with 10 bases left between them. CDR1 and CDR2 (germline): MNHEY, SVGEGT. CDR3 length: 14 amino acids. The DNA of the CDR3 is TGTGCCAGCAGTTACCCGGTGCTCACCTACGAGCAGTACTTC. Its protein product is CASSYPVLTYEQYF.

The chain employs TRBV19 and TRBJ1-5; maybe TRBD1 (5 bases). Trimming stripped 9 bases from V and 6 bases from J, with 15 bases between. The CDR3 sequence is 13 residues long. Germline V CDR1 and CDR2: LNHDA, SQIVND (reference sequence). The CDR3 protein is CASSRDSTQPQHF. The CDR3 region has the DNA TGTGCCAGCAGCCGGGACTCTACTCAGCCCCAGCATTTT.

The rearrangement links TRBV5-4 to TRBJ2-7; D is perhaps TRBD1 or TRBD2 (6 bases each). CDR3 length equals 13 residues. The V end was cut by 1 base, the J end by 7 bases, with 12 bases between. CDR1 and CDR2 (germline): SGHNT, YYREEE (reference sequence). DNA of the CDR3: TGTGCCAGCAGCTTGTGGGGGGCGGTAGAGCAGTACTTC. This encodes CASSLWGAVEQYF.

This clonotype was found a few times. The rearrangement uses TRBV5-1 and TRBJ2-2; TRBD1 aligns across 10 bases. The CDR3 spans 17 residues. The junction had 5 bases not matched to a gene; V was cut back by 0 bases and J by 3 bases. CDR1 is SGHRS, CDR2 YFSETQ, per germline. CDR3 amino acids: CASSLVPDRGYTGELFF. In nucleotides, the CDR3 is TGCGCCAGCAGCTTGGTCCCGGACAGGGGGTACACCGGGGAGCTGTTTTTT. Complete variable domain (other parts from reference TRBV5-1 and TRBJ2-2): KAGVTQTPRYLIKTRGQQVTLSCSPISGHRSVSWYQQTPGQGLQFLFEYFSETQRNKGNFPGRFSGRQFSNSRSEMNVSTLELGDSALYLCASSLVPDRGYTGELFFGEGSRLTVL.

This clonotype was found many times. The chain recombines TRBV7-3 with TRBJ2-1; D unclear. The CDR3 spans 12 residues. V lost 0 bases to trimming and J lost 9 bases, with 6 bases between them. Germline V gene lookup returns CDR1 SGHTA and CDR2 FQGTGA. DNA of the CDR3: TGTGCCAGCAGCTTAACGACCGGTGAGCAGTTCTTC. This sequence encodes CASSLTTGEQFF.

The chain is built from TRBV9 and TRBJ2-2; D is uncertain. The V gene lost 3 bases and the J gene lost 7 bases, with 10 bases spanning the gap. The CDR3 is 13 amino acids. CDR1 is SGDLS and CDR2 is YYNGEE in the germline V gene. This chain's CDR3 is CASSAPAGGELFF. In nucleotides, the CDR3 is TGTGCCAGCAGCGCGCCGGCCGGCGGGGAGCTGTTTTTT. Together with reference TRBV9 and TRBJ2-2, the CDR3 gives the full variable domain: DSGVTQTPKHLITATGQRVTLRCSPRSGDLSVYWYQQSLDQGLQFLIQYYNGEERAKGNILERFSAQQFPDLHSELNLSSLELGDSALYFCASSAPAGGELFFGEGSRLTVL.

In its sample, this clonotype was seen many times. The chain combines TRBV7-9 with TRBJ2-3, with 9 bases lining up with TRBD1. Germline V gene lookup returns CDR1 SEHNR and CDR2 FQNEAQ (reference sequence). CDR3 length: 18 amino acids. Trimming cost V 5 bases and J 0 bases; bases outside gene matches: 12. CDR3 sequence (DNA): TGTGCCAGCAGCCAGTCCCGGGACAGGGTCGGGAGCACAGATACGCAGTATTTT. As protein: CASSQSRDRVGSTDTQYF.

The chain recombines TRBV19 with TRBJ1-4; TRBD1 is a possible D gene (5 bases). V gave up 2 bases and J gave up 12 bases, with 13 bases separating them. Germline V gives CDR1 LNHDA, CDR2 SQIVND (reference sequence). This CDR3 comprises 13 residues. The CDR3 loop reads CASSIHRGGELFF. The CDR3 bases are TGTGCCAGTAGTATACACAGAGGAGGGGAACTGTTTTTT.

In this sample, this clonotype turned up many times. The rearrangement uses TRBV11-3 and TRBJ2-5; D may be TRBD1 (5 bases). Germline-derived CDR1 and CDR2 are SGHNT and YENEEA. This CDR3 spans 17 amino acids. Trimming pared 0 bases from V and 0 bases from J, leaving 14 bases between. In DNA, the CDR3 is TGTGCCAGCAGCTTAGATGGGGCAGGATTCGACCAAGAGACCCAGTACTTC. Amino acids: CASSLDGAGFDQETQYF. Complete variable domain (other parts from reference TRBV11-3 and TRBJ2-5): EAGVVQSPRYKIIEKKQPVAFWCNPISGHNTLYWYLQNLGQGPELLIRYENEEAVDDSQLPKDRFSAERLKGVDSTLKIQPAELGDSAVYLCASSLDGAGFDQETQYFGPGTRLLVL.

The chain has TRBV9 and TRBJ2-1, with TRBD2 matching 13 bases. The V gene's germline CDR1 is SGDLS and CDR2 YYNGEE. The CDR3 is 15 residues long. Trimming at V came to 2 bases and at J to 6 bases, leaving 2 bases not matched to a gene. DNA for the CDR3: TGTGCCAGCAGCGTTAGGACTAGCGGGAGCAATGAGCAGTTCTTC. It translates to CASSVRTSGSNEQFF.

This clonotype was counted between two and nine times. The CDR3 here is CASSPPSSGRGLYEQYF. DNA of the CDR3: TGTGCCAGCTCACCACCGAGTAGCGGGAGGGGACTATACGAGCAGTACTTC. The chain is built from TRBV18 and TRBJ2-7, with TRBD2 matching 11 bases. CDR1 KGHSH and CDR2 LQKENI come from the germline V gene. With 0 bases clipped from V and 4 bases from J, the junction kept 8 bases outside the gene matches. This CDR3 is 17 amino acids long.

Comments on this clonotype: A read error is possible here, since a much larger clone lies one base away. The rearrangement joins TRBV5-6 to TRBJ2-7; 10 bases are a match to TRBD1. The CDR3 length is 17 residues. V gave up 0 bases and J gave up 5 bases; unmatched junction bases: 11. Germline V gene sequence: CDR1 SGHDT, CDR2 YYEEEE. CDR3 DNA sequence: TGTGCCAGCAGCTTGGAGACAGGGGGCGCGATCGGCCACGAGCAGTACTTC. Translating it yields CASSLETGGAIGHEQYF.

V is TRBV5-6 and J is TRBJ2-2; no definite D call. V was trimmed by 4 bases and J by 5 bases, leaving 9 bases between them. In germline, CDR1 is SGHDT, CDR2 YYEEEE. The CDR3 length is 13 residues. This CDR3 reads CASSVTPTGELFF. The CDR3 DNA is TGTGCCAGCAGCGTGACACCTACCGGGGAGCTGTTTTTT.

The rearrangement joins TRBV25-1 to TRBJ1-5, with D hard to call. Looked up from germline, CDR1 is MGHDK and CDR2 is SYGVNS. V was trimmed by 1 base and J by 5 bases, leaving 6 bases between them. The CDR3 has 13 residues. The CDR3 loop is CASSESGDQPQHF. For the CDR3, the DNA is TGTGCCAGCAGTGAATCAGGTGATCAGCCCCAGCATTTT.